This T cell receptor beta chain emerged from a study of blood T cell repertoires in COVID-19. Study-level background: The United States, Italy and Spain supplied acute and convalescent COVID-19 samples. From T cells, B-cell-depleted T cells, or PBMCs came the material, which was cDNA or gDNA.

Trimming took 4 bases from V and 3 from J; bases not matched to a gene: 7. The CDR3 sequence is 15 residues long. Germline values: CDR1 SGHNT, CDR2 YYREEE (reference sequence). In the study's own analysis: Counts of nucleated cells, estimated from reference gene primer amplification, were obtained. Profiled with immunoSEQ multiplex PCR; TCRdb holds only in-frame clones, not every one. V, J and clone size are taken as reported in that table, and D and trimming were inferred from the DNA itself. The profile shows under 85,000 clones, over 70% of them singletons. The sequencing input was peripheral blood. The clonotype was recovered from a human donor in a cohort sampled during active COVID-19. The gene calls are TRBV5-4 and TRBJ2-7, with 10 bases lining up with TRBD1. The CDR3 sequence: CASSAAGTGVYEQYF. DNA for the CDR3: TGTGCCAGCAGCGCCGCCGGGACAGGGGTCTACGAGCAGTACTTC.